What follows describes a single TCR beta chain. This entry is derived from a study of cytomegalovirus exposure and HLA in healthy donors. Trimming took off 7 bases at V and 2 bases at J, with 19 bases between the two ends. This CDR3 spans 16 amino acids. CDR1 is LNHDA, CDR2 SQIVND, per germline (reference sequence). The study ran its PCR with 60 Vbeta and 13 Jbeta primers. Method: immunoSEQ multiplex PCR; TCRdb's copy keeps in-frame clones and lacks some. The table includes 210,000 or so clones, just over 75% detected once. The genes are TRBV19 and TRBJ2-3; perhaps TRBD2 as D (7 bases). The sequence derives from a woman aged 55-70 years in good health and CMV-seropositive. Sequencing used PBMCs. The CDR3 nucleotides are TGTGCCAGTACTCCCATGGGGGGGGCGTTCACAGATACGCAGTATTTT. Translation gives CASTPMGGAFTDTQYF.